The present T cell receptor (beta chain) was sequenced within a study of lymphopenia after photon versus proton radiotherapy (dated by TCRdb to between 2019 and 2020). For context, the study as a whole: The study compared the immunological effects of photon versus proton radiation therapy in patients with gastrointestinal tumors who developed high-grade lymphopenia. The cohort comprised 15 to 20 patients with gastrointestinal tumors who received either photon or proton therapy and then developed lymphopenia. The goal of the study was to describe how the two radiation modalities differ in their effects on the immune system. General study outcomes and caveats: Once the lymphocyte count had reached its nadir, the repertoires of photon-treated patients showed oligoclonal expansion, particularly of CD8+ Temra cells, and this expansion drove the decline in diversity. Across the cohort, among patients who died, a greater drop in TCR diversity after the nadir was inversely correlated with overall survival time. Proton-treated patients stayed relatively stable during treatment, while photon-treated patients lost naive T cells and TCR diversity and gained effector/memory populations. The survival association was assessed only in patients who died, and the authors presented better survival with proton therapy as a possibility rather than a demonstrated result.

From the germline V gene (reference sequence), CDR1 is MNHEY and CDR2 is SMNVEV. From cysteine to phenylalanine, the CDR3 is 16 amino acids long. The entry retains the CDR3 DNA only, 48 bases that are in frame from base 1. Worth noting for this clone: The antigen it binds to is not known. The junction shows a germline mismatch at one end, possibly a read error.

Library preparation was by the immunoSEQ multiplex PCR assay. T cell repertoires were profiled with deep sequencing of rearranged TCR beta loci together with multiparametric flow cytometry. TCRdb retrieved this table from immuneACCESS and kept in-frame rearrangements only. Not all clones are present; in checked studies, unresolved V genes account for under half, and no reason is known for the remainder. The table for this sample lists more than 30,000 clones; roughly 89% of them were counted only once. The top ten clonotypes cover around 6.7% of the sample. The V gene is TRBV27 and the J gene is TRBJ1-4, and 9 bases in between align with TRBD1. This sequence originates from a woman aged 70-85 years with pancreatic cancer. Some clones in this sample may be carry-over from other donors' samples. The sample here was peripheral blood, taken from a patient treated with proton-based radiotherapy. The CDR3 corresponds to CASSPGTGMLNEKLFF. The bases read TGTGCCAGCAGTCCAGGGACAGGGATGCTTAATGAAAAGCTGTTTTTT.